The T cell receptor (beta chain) described here comes from a study of CD8 T cells in ankylosing spondylitis. Study-wide results and caveats: Relatively scarce in peripheral blood, disease-linked clones were CD8+. In reactive arthritis synovial fluid and blood, some motif variants had been reported before. What appeared characteristic of ankylosing spondylitis blood was a TCR beta motif of eight highly homologous variants. Reportedly, matched ankylosing spondylitis synovial fluid was significantly enriched for disease-linked clones.

This clonotype has at least ten counts. Its antigen remains unidentified. Quantitative molecular-barcoded 5'-RACE generated the TCR beta libraries. TCRdb re-called the 5' RACE reads through MiXCR, storing one row per CDR3 protein. The table includes fewer than 550,000 distinct CDR3 sequences, 5.3% detected once. The germline V gene has CDR1 SGHVT and CDR2 SQSDAQ. The CDR3 totals 14 residues. Trimming took 7 bases from V and 2 from J, leaving 15 bases between them. This sequence joins TRBV7-4 and TRBJ2-7; D possibly matches TRBD1 or TRBD2 (6 bases each). The sample consisted of blood, either unsorted or a sorted T cell fraction (not recorded which). This receptor was obtained from a male donor with ankylosing spondylitis. CDR3 sequence (DNA): TGTGCCAGCACGTGCCGGGGGCAGACCTACGAGCAGTACTTC. This gives the protein CASTCRGQTYEQYF. The variable domain in full, with the rest retrieved from reference TRBV7-4 and TRBJ2-7, is GAGVSQSPRYKVAKRGRDVALRCDSISGHVTLYWYRQTLGQGSEVLTYSQSDAQRDKSGRPSGRFSAERPERSVSTLKIQRTEQGDSAVYLCASTCRGQTYEQYFGPGTRLTVT.